A selection of T cell receptor beta chains follows, all from one sample in a study of shared clonotypes between healthy human individuals. Assay: immunoSEQ multiplex PCR; the TCRdb copy retains only in-frame clones and omits some. The repertoire holds 950,000 to 1,300,000 clones, with under 80% as singletons. Sequencing input: memory CD4+ T cells sorted from blood. The receptors derive from a man younger than 30 in good health. CDR3s include the opening cysteine and the closing phenylalanine or tryptophan. The D gene is left open where the match is weak. For some rows the clone size is stated as once, few or many, or as a class when expanded; others skip it.

d_call | j_call | v_call | clone_size | cdr3_nt | cdr3_aa
TRBD1 | TRBJ2-5 | TRBV7-3 | . | TGTGCCAGCAGCTTAAAGGGGACAGGGAGTTTCGAGACCCAGTACTTC | CASSLKGTGSFETQYF
. | TRBJ2-3 | TRBV10-3 | . | TGTGCCATCAGTGACTCGTCGAGGGGCGCAGATACGCAGTATTTT | CAISDSSRGADTQYF
. | TRBJ1-2 | TRBV6-6 | once | TGTGCCAGCAGTCCCCAGGGTTCTGGAGCCTATGGCTACACCTTC | CASSPQGSGAYGYTF
. | TRBJ2-1 | TRBV6-6 | . | TGTGCCAGCAGTTACGCGCGACTGGGGGAGCAGTTCTTC | CASSYARLGEQFF
. | TRBJ1-2 | TRBV5-1 | . | TGCGCCAGCAGTCCCCCGGGGGGTATCTATGGCTACACCTTC | CASSPPGGIYGYTF
TRBD2 | TRBJ2-7 | TRBV27 | . | TGTGCCAGCAGTCCCCGCAGCGGGAGTTACGAGCAGTACTTC | CASSPRSGSYEQYF
. | TRBJ2-5 | TRBV11-1 | . | TGTGCCAGCAGCTTAGGTGACTTTGGCCGGGAGACCCAGTACTTC | CASSLGDFGRETQYF
. | TRBJ2-2 | TRBV11-3 | . | TGTGCCAGCAGCCAAACCGGGTGGAGCGGGGAGCTGTTTTTT | CASSQTGWSGELFF
. | TRBJ2-5 | TRBV10-2 | once | TGCGCCAGCACCGGGCGGGCCCAAGAGACCCAGTACTTC | CASTGRAQETQYF
. | TRBJ1-2 | TRBV9 | . | TGTGCCAGCAGCGTCACCTCCCTTAACTATGGCTACACCTTC | CASSVTSLNYGYTF
. | TRBJ2-3 | TRBV5-1 | . | TGCGCCAGCAGAGGTGCAGATACGCAGTATTTT | CASRGADTQYF
TRBD2 | TRBJ2-7 | TRBV18 | once | TGTGCCAGCTCACCAGCGGGAGGGCCCCCCTACGAGCAGTACTTC | CASSPAGGPPYEQYF
TRBD1 | TRBJ2-7 | TRBV4-3 | . | TGCGCCAGCAGCCAAGTTAGTCAGCGAGCAGGGGGCACCTACGAGCAGTACTTC | CASSQVSQRAGGTYEQYF
TRBD1 | TRBJ1-1 | TRBV5-1 | . | TGCGCCACTTCGGGACAGGGGAACACTGAAGCTTTCTTT | CATSGQGNTEAFF
TRBD1 | TRBJ1-2 | TRBV5-4 | . | TGTGCCAGCAGATCACGACAGGGTTTCTATGGCTACACCTTC | CASRSRQGFYGYTF
. | TRBJ1-6 | TRBV27 | few | TGTGCCAGCAGTTTTTCCTCGACGGGGTCACCCCTCCACTTT | CASSFSSTGSPLHF
. | TRBJ2-3 | TRBV7-2 | . | TGTGCCAGCAGCTTAGGCCCTAGCACAGATACGCAGTATTTT | CASSLGPSTDTQYF
. | TRBJ1-5 | TRBV18 | . | TGTGCCAGCTCACCGGGGCAAGCTCATATAGGGCCCCAGCATTTT | CASSPGQAHIGPQHF
TRBD1 | TRBJ2-1 | TRBV11-2 | once | TGTGCCAGCAGCTTCGGACAGGGTAACTACAATGAGCAGTTCTTC | CASSFGQGNYNEQFF
. | TRBJ1-5 | TRBV19 | . | TGTGCCAGTAGACAGGGTACGGTCGGTTGGAGTCAGCCCCAGCATTTT | CASRQGTVGWSQPQHF
TRBD1 | TRBJ2-7 | TRBV18 | . | TGTGCCAGCTCACCCGGGACAGGAGGAGCACCGTACTTC | CASSPGTGGAPYF
. | TRBJ1-2 | TRBV7-6 | . | TGTGCCAGCAGCCCCCAGGCAGGCCCGGGCTATGGCTACACCTTC | CASSPQAGPGYGYTF
. | TRBJ2-5 | TRBV25-1 | . | TGTGCCAGCAGTGATTACCGCCCCGGGTCACGAGAGACCCAGTACTTC | CASSDYRPGSRETQYF
. | TRBJ1-2 | TRBV5-1 | . | TGCGCCAGCAGCTTGTCGGCGGTCCTACAGGGAAACTATGGCTACACCTTC | CASSLSAVLQGNYGYTF
TRBD1 | TRBJ1-1 | TRBV30 | . | TGTGCCTGGAGTGTGGGACAGGGAGCTTTCTTT | CAWSVGQGAFF
. | TRBJ1-1 | TRBV12-5 | . | TGTGCTAGTGACCCCGCCTCCCCGATGGTATCGGGGACTGAAGCTTTCTTT | CASDPASPMVSGTEAFF
TRBD1 | TRBJ1-5 | TRBV5-1 | . | TGCGCCAGCAGCCGCGGCGGGACAGACGATCAGCCCCAGCATTTT | CASSRGGTDDQPQHF
. | TRBJ2-2 | TRBV2 | . | TGTGCCAGCAGAACCCCGTTCGGGGAGCTGTTTTTT | CASRTPFGELFF
TRBD2 | TRBJ2-5 | TRBV28 | . | TGTGCCAGCAGGCCTGCGGGGGGCGCAAGGGTTGAGACCCAGTACTTC | CASRPAGGARVETQYF
. | TRBJ2-7 | TRBV5-5 | . | TGTGCCAGCAGCTTGGGGCCTACAACTTACTACGAGCAGTACTTC | CASSLGPTTYYEQYF
TRBD1 | TRBJ2-1 | TRBV15 | . | TGTGCCACCAGCAGAGTTACGACAGGGAATGAGCAGTTCTTC | CATSRVTTGNEQFF
. | TRBJ1-5 | TRBV10-2 | . | TGCGCCAGCAGTAACCAGGGGCTCACTCAGCCCCAGCATTTT | CASSNQGLTQPQHF
. | TRBJ1-1 | TRBV19 | few | TGTGCCAGTAGTATAACCCGAATTTGGACTGAAGCTTTCTTT | CASSITRIWTEAFF
. | TRBJ2-1 | TRBV28 | . | TGTGCCAGCAGTGCAACAATCCCAGGCTCCTACAATGAGCAGTTCTTC | CASSATIPGSYNEQFF
. | TRBJ2-7 | TRBV9 | . | TGTGCCAGCAGCCCTGGTCGGGGGCCCGACAGCTCCTACGAGCAGTACTTC | CASSPGRGPDSSYEQYF
TRBD2 | TRBJ2-3 | TRBV5-4 | . | TGTGCCAGCAGCTTGTGGGGCGGGAGAGCGGCAGATACGCAGTATTTT | CASSLWGGRAADTQYF
. | TRBJ1-1 | TRBV6-5 | many | TGTGCCAGCAGCGACCCTCAGAAAGCTTTCTTT | CASSDPQKAFF
. | TRBJ2-5 | TRBV7-9 | . | TGTGCCAGCAGCTTTGACTACCAAGAGACCCAGTACTTC | CASSFDYQETQYF
TRBD2 | TRBJ2-5 | TRBV5-1 | few | TGCGCCAGCAGCTTGGCAGGGACTAGCTCCAGGAAAGAGACCCAGTACTTC | CASSLAGTSSRKETQYF
TRBD2 | TRBJ2-5 | TRBV13 | . | TGTGCCAGCACCTTGGGGCGGGGGGCCCTCCAAGAGACCCAGTACTTC | CASTLGRGALQETQYF
. | TRBJ2-7 | TRBV2 | . | TGTGCCAGCAGTCAGGGACTTGGGCAGTACTTC | CASSQGLGQYF
TRBD1 | TRBJ1-6 | TRBV6-5 | . | TGTGCCAGCAGTCGGGACAGGGGAGATTCACCCCTCCACTTT | CASSRDRGDSPLHF
TRBD1 | TRBJ2-1 | TRBV7-6 | few | TGTGCCAGCAGCCCTATGCCGGGACAGGCCTACAATGAGCAGTTCTTC | CASSPMPGQAYNEQFF
. | TRBJ1-3 | TRBV6-5 | . | TGTGCCAGCAGTTACGGGGCCTCTGGAAACACCATATATTTT | CASSYGASGNTIYF
. | TRBJ2-7 | TRBV28 | once | TGTGCCAGCAGTCTGGGGCGGAACTACGAGCAGTACTTC | CASSLGRNYEQYF
. | TRBJ1-1 | TRBV6-5 | . | TGTGCCAGCAGCAGTGGAATCGCGGCTGAAGCTTTCTTT | CASSSGIAAEAFF
. | TRBJ2-3 | TRBV6-4 | . | TGTGCCAGCAGCCTGACTAACACAGATACGCAGTATTTT | CASSLTNTDTQYF
TRBD1 | TRBJ2-2 | TRBV19 | . | TGTGCCAGTAGTATTCTGGGACAGGGTGTCGGGGAGCTGTTTTTT | CASSILGQGVGELFF
. | TRBJ2-2 | TRBV5-4 | . | TGTGCCAGCAGCTTGAGGACCCCAGGGAACACCGGGGAGCTGTTTTTT | CASSLRTPGNTGELFF
. | TRBJ2-1 | TRBV10-1 | once | TGCGCCAGCAGTGTGGGGGGTGGCTCCTACAATGAGCAGTTCTTC | CASSVGGGSYNEQFF
. | TRBJ2-1 | TRBV27 | . | TGTGCCAGCAGTTTAAAAACTAGACGATACAATGAGCAGTTCTTC | CASSLKTRRYNEQFF
. | TRBJ1-1 | TRBV4-2 | . | TGTGCCAGCAGCCAAGATGGGGAGTCCCGGGTACGGAACACTGAAGCTTTCTTT | CASSQDGESRVRNTEAFF
. | TRBJ1-1 | TRBV7-8 | . | TGTGCCAGCAGCCCCCAGACAGGACGCGTCGCGGCTGAAGCTTTCTTT | CASSPQTGRVAAEAFF